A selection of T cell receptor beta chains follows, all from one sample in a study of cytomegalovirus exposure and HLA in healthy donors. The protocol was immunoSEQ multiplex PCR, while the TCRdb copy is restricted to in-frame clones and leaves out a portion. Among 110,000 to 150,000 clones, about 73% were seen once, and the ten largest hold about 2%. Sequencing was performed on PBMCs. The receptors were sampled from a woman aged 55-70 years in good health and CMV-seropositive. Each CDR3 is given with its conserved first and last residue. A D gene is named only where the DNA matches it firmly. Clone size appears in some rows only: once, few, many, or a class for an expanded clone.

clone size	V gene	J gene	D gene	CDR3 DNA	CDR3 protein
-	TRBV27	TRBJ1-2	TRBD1	TGTGCCAGCAGTTCCTCCGGGACAGGGGTGGATGGCTACACCTTC	CASSSSGTGVDGYTF
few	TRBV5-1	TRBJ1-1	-	TGCGCCAGCAGCTTACAGGGTGAGGCATATGAAGCTTTCTTT	CASSLQGEAYEAFF
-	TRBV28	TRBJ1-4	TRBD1	TGTGCCAGCAGTTTGGGACAGGCAACTAATGAAAAACTGTTTTTT	CASSLGQATNEKLFF
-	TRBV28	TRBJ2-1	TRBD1	TGTGCCAGCAGATCAGGGGGCGATTTAAATGAGCAGTTCTTC	CASRSGGDLNEQFF
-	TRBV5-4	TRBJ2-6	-	TGTGCCAGCAGCTTTTCGTCCGGGGCCAACGTCCTGACTTTC	CASSFSSGANVLTF
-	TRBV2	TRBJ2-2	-	TGTGCCAGTTTTCTACAGGGGAACACCGGGGAGCTGTTTTTT	CASFLQGNTGELFF
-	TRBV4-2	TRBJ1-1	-	TGTGCCAGCAGCCAAGAAGGCAACAGGAACACTGAAGCTTTCTTT	CASSQEGNRNTEAFF
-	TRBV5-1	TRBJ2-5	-	TGCGCCAGCAGCTCGAAAGGGGGGGCCGAGACCCAGTACTTC	CASSSKGGAETQYF
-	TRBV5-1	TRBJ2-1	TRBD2	TGCGCCAGCGGGACGGGGACTAGCGGTTACAATGAGCAGTTCTTC	CASGTGTSGYNEQFF
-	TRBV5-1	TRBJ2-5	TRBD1	TGCGCCAGCAGCTCCCGGGACCAGGGGGCTGTCGAAGAGACCCAGTACTTC	CASSSRDQGAVEETQYF
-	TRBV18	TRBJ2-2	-	TGTGCCAGCTCACCTCCAGGGACTTCGAACACCGGGGAGCTGTTTTTT	CASSPPGTSNTGELFF
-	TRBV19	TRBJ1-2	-	TGTGCCAGTAGTATAGGGGGAGTCTGGCGTGGCTACACCTTC	CASSIGGVWRGYTF
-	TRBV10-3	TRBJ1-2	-	TGTGCCATCACCGGACAAGATTGGGGCTATGGCTACACCTTC	CAITGQDWGYGYTF
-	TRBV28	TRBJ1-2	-	TGTGCCAGCAGTCCCAATAGGGGTTCCTCGGGTGGCTACACCTTC	CASSPNRGSSGGYTF
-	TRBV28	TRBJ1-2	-	TGTGCCAGCAGTTCCTCCGGGCAGGGTGACTATGGCTACACCTTC	CASSSSGQGDYGYTF
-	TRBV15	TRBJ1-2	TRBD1	TGTGCCACCAGCAGGGTCACCGGGACAGGGGGCGCCCTGGACTATGGCTACACCTTC	CATSRVTGTGGALDYGYTF
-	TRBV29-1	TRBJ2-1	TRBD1	TGCAGCGCCGGGACAGGGAATTTGTATGAGCAGTTCTTC	CSAGTGNLYEQFF
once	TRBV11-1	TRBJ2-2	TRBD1	TGTGCCAGCAGCATGGACAGGGGCATCGACACCGGGGAGCTGTTTTTT	CASSMDRGIDTGELFF
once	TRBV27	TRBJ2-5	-	TGTGCCAGCAGTTTTGCGCACCAAGAGACCCAGTACTTC	CASSFAHQETQYF
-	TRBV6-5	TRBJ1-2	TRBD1	TGTGCCAGCAGTTTCCGGGACAGAGCATATGGCTACACCTTC	CASSFRDRAYGYTF
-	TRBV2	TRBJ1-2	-	TGTGCCAGCAGTTACAGGCTCTACACCTTC	CASSYRLYTF
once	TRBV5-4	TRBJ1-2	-	TGTGCCAGCAGTTTAGGGGCGGCCCGGGGCTACACCTTC	CASSLGAARGYTF
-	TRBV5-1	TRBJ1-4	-	TGCGCCAGCCGACTCCAAGGCGCAACTAATGAAAAACTGTTTTTT	CASRLQGATNEKLFF
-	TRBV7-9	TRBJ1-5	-	TGTGCCAGCAGCTTAGACGGTTATCAGCCCCAGCATTTT	CASSLDGYQPQHF
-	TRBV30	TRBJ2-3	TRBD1	TGTGCCTGGAGCCAGGACAGGGGAACAGATACGCAGTATTTT	CAWSQDRGTDTQYF
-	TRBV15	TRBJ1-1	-	TGTGCCACCAGCAGGGATCAGGGAGGAGGTACTGAAGCTTTCTTT	CATSRDQGGGTEAFF
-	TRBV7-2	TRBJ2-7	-	TGTGCCAGCAGCTCCCCCGGACAGACATACGAGCAGTACTTC	CASSSPGQTYEQYF
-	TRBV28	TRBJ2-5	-	TGTGCCAGCAGACAGGGCATTAGTGAGACCCAGTACTTC	CASRQGISETQYF
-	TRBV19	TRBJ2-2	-	TGTGCCAGTAGTATACGCGCCGGGGAGCTGTTTTTT	CASSIRAGELFF
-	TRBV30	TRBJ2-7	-	TGTGCCTGGAGTGAGGGGCTGCGCTACGAGCAGTACTTC	CAWSEGLRYEQYF
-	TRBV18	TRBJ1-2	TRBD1	TGTGCCAGCTCACCTCTGGACAGGGCGCAAGGCTACACCTTC	CASSPLDRAQGYTF
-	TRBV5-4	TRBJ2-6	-	TGTGCCAGCAGCCCAAAAACCCCAGGGAACCCTGGGGCCAACGTCCTGACTTTC	CASSPKTPGNPGANVLTF
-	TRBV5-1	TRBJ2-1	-	TGCGCCAGCAGTCAAATGGGGAGCGGGCGTTTGAATGAGCAGTTCTTC	CASSQMGSGRLNEQFF